This TCR beta chain was recorded in a study of early T cells in non-severe SARS-CoV-2 infection. This clonotype came up many times. The CDR3 has 15 amino acids. The V gene end was trimmed by 8 bases and the J gene end by 2 bases; junction bases not matched to a gene: 8. Germline loops: CDR1 KGHSH, CDR2 LQKENI. A single record per CDR3 protein comes from TCRdb applying MiXCR to the 5' RACE reads. The sample contains roughly 45,000 distinct CDR3 sequences, 6.2% of which appear only once. The rearrangement uses TRBV18 and TRBJ2-1; 8 bases fit TRBD1. The source of this sequence is an adult who was a healthcare worker with PCR-confirmed SARS-CoV-2 infection or an uninfected control (not recorded which). Source: whole blood, taken at baseline. Written as DNA, the CDR3 is TGTGCCAGCAGACAGGGGAAGGGGGCCTACAATGAGCAGTTCTTC. As protein: CASRQGKGAYNEQFF.